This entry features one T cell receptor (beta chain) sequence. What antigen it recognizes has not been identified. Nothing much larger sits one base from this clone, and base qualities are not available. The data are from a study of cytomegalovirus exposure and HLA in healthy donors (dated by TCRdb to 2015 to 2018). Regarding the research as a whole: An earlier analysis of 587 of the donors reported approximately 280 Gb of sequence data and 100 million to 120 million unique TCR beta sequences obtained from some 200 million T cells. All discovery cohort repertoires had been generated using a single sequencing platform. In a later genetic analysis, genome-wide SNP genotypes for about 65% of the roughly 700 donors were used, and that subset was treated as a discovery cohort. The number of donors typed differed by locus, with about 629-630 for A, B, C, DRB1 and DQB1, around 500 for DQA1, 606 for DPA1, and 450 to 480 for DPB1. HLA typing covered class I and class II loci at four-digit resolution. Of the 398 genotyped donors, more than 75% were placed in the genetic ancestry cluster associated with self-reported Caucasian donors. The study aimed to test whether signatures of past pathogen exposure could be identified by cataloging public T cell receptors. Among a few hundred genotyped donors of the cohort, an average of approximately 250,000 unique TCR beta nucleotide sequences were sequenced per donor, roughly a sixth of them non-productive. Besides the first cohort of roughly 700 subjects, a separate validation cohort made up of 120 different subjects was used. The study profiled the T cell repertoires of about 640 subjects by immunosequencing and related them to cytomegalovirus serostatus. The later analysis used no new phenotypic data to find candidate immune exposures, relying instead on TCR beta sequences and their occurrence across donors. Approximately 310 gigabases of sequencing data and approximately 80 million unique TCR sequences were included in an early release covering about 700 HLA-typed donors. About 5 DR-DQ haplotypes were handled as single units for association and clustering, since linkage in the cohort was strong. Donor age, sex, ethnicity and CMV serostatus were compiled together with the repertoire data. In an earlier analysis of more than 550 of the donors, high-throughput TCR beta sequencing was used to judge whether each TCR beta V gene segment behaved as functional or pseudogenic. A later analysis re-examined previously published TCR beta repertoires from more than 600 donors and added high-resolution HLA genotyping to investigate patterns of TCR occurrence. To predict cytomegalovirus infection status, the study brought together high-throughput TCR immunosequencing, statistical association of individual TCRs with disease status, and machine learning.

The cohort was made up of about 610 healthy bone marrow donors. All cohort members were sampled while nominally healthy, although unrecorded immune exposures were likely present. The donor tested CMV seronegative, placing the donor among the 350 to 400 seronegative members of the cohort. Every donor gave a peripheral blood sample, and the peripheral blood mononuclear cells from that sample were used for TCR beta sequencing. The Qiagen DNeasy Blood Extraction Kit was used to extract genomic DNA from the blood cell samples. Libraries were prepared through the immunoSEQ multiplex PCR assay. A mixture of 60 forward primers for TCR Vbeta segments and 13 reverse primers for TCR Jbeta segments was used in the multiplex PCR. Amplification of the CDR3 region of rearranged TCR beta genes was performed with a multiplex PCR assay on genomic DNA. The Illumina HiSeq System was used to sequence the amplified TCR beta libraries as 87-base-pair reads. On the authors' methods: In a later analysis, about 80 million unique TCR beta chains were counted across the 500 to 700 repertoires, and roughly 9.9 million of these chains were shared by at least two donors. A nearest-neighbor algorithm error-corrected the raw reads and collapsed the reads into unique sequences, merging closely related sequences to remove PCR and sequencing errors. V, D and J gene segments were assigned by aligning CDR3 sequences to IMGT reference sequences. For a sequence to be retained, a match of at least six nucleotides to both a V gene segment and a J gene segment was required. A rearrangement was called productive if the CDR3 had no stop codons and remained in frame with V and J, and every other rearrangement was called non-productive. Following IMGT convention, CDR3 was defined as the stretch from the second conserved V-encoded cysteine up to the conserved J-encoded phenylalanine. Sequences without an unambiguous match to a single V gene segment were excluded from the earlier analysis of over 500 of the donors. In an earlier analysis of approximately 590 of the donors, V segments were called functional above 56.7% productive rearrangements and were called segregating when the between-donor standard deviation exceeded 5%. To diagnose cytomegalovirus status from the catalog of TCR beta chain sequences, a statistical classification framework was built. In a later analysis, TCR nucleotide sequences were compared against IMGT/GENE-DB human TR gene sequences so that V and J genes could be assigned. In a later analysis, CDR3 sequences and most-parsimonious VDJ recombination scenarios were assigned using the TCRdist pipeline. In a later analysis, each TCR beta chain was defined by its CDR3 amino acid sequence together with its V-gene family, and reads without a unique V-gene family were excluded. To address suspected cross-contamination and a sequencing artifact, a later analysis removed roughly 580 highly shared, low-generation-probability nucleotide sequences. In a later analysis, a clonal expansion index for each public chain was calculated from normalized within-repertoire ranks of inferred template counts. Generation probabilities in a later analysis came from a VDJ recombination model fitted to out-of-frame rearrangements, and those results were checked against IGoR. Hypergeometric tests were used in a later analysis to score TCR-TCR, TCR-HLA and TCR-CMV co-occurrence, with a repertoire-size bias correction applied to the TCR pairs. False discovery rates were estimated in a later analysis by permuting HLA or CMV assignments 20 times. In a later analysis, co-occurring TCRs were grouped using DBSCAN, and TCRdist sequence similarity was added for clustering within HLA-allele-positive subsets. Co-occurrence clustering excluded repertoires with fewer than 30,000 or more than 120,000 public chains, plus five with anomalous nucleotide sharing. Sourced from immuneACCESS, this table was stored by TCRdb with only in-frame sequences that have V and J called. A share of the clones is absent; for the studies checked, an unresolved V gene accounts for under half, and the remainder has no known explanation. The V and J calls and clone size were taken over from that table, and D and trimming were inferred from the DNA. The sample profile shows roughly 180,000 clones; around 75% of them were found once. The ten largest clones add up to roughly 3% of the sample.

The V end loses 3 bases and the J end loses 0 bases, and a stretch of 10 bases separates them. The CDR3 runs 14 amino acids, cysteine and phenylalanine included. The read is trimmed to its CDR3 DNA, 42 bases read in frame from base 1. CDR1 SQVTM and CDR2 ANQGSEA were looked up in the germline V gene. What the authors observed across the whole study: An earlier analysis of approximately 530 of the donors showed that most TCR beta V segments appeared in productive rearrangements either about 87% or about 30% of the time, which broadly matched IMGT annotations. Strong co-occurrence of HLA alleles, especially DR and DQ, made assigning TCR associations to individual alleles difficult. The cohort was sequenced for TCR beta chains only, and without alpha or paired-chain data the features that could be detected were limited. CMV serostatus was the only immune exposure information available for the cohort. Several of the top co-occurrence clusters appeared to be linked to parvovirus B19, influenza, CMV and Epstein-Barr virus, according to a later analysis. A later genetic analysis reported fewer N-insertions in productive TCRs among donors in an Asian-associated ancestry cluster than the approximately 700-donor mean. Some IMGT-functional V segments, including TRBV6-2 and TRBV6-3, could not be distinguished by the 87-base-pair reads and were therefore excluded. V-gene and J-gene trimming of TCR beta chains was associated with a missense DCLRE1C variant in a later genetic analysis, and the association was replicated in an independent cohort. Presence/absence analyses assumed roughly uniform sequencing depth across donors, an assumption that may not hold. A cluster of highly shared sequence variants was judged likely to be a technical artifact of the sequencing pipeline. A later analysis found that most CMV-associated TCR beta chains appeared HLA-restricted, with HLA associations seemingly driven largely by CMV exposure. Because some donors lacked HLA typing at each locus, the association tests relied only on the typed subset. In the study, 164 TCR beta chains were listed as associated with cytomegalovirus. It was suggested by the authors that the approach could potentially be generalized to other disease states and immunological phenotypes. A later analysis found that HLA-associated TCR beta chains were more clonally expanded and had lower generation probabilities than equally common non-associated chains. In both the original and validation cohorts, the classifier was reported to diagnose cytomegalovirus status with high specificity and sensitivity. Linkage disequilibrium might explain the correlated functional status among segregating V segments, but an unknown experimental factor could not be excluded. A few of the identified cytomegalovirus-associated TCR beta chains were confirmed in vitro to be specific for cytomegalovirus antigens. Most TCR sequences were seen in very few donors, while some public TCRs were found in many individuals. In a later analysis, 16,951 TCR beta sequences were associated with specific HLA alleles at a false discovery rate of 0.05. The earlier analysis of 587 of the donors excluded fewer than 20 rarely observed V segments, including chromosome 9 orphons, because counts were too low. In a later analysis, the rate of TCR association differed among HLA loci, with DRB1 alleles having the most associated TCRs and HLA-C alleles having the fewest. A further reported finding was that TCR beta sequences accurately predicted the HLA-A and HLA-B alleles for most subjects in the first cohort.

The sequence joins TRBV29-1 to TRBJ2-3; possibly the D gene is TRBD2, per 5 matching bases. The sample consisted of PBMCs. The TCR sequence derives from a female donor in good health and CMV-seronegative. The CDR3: CSVDAGTSTDTQYF. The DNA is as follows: TGCAGCGTTGATGCGGGCACCAGCACAGATACGCAGTATTTT.